This TCR beta chain was captured in a study of shared clonotypes between healthy human individuals. Overall study: Ranging from 18 to 49 in age, donors were a couple of women and three men. Study findings and constraints: Among donors, the sharing of clonotypes was expected to be influenced by sequencing depth.

Profiling relied on immunoSEQ multiplex PCR, and the TCRdb table lists in-frame clones only, not all of them. The repertoire holds millions of clones, with approximately 94% as singletons. CDR3 size: 16 residues. Germline CDR1 reads MNHEY; CDR2 reads SVGAGI. Trimming took off 0 bases at V and 7 bases at J, with 16 bases between the two ends. Worth noting for this clone: Its target is unknown.

This receptor was identified in a man between 18 and 29 years old in good health. The sequenced sample was naive CD4+ T cells sorted from blood. Subset indicated: CD45RA+ positively selected. The chain uses TRBV6-5 and TRBJ2-1; a possible D gene is TRBD2 (5 bases). CDR3 sequence (DNA): TGTGCCAGCAGTTACTCGGACGGGAAGGCGATGAATGAGCAGTTCTTC. Its translation: CASSYSDGKAMNEQFF.